The T cell receptor beta chain under discussion was sequenced for a study of early T cells in non-severe SARS-CoV-2 infection. MiXCR, applied by TCRdb to the 5' RACE reads, yields one record per CDR3 protein. The data contain about 81,000 distinct CDR3 sequences, 5% to 6.5% of them singletons. Many counts were recorded for this clonotype. Germline-derived CDR1 and CDR2 are SQVTM and ANQGSEA. V trimming: 3 bases; J trimming: 3 bases; junction bases outside the gene matches: 12. This CDR3 has 17 residues. The sequenced material came from whole blood. The rearrangement links TRBV29-1 to TRBJ1-2; 11 bases are shared with TRBD1. The receptor was derived from an adult who was a healthcare worker with PCR-confirmed SARS-CoV-2 infection or an uninfected control (not recorded which). CDR3 sequence: CSVDPSSDRGRDYGYTF. In DNA, the CDR3 is TGCAGCGTTGATCCATCTTCGGACAGGGGGCGCGACTATGGCTACACCTTC.